Here is one T cell receptor beta chain with its context. This CDR3 is built from 14 residues. CDR1 is SGHVS and CDR2 is FQNEAQ in the germline V gene. Combining a sample-barcoded 5' primer with a J-beta primer mix, a second PCR ran for about 7 to 11 cycles. Tags on each cDNA molecule came from a template-switch adaptor with 12 random nucleotides. TCRdb itself ran the 5' RACE reads through MiXCR, one entry per CDR3 protein. The data contain some 1,500,000 distinct CDR3 sequences, less than 45% of them seen just once; the ten biggest clones take up approximately 4.1%. The data belong to a study of blood T cells in healthy people across ages.

The clonotype comes from a woman under 30 in good health. The genes are TRBV7-8 and TRBJ2-4, with a possible D match to TRBD1 (6 bases). The J call may be mistaken, given a closer DNA end match to TRBJ2-7. Source material: blood. The chain's CDR3 is CASSVVGRGYEQYF. CDR3 in DNA: TGTGCCAGCAGCGTAGTTGGCAGGGGCTACGAGCAGTACTTC.